This passage covers 2 T cell receptor beta chains from one sample sequenced in a study of graft-versus-host responses after intestinal transplantation. Their target antigens are unknown. The table came from immunoSEQ multiplex PCR; TCRdb's copy has only in-frame clones and leaves some out. Among 100,000 or so clones, over 85% were seen once, and the ten largest hold 1.1%. The specimen was unstimulated CD8+ T cells sorted from spleen or lymph node cells, collected before transplant. All receptors derive from a human donor who was the organ donor for an intestinal transplant.

The V gene is TRBV7-8, the J gene TRBJ2-2; D is possibly TRBD1 (5 bases). This CDR3 has 15 residues. V lost 6 bases, J lost 0 bases, and 11 bases lay in between. Germline V gene lookup returns CDR1 SGHVS and CDR2 FQNEAQ. CDR3 nucleotide sequence: TGTGCCAGCAGGCGGACAACCACGAACACCGGGGAGCTGTTTTTT. Its protein is CASRRTTTNTGELFF.

This chain links TRBV6-1 with TRBJ2-7; no clear D. The CDR3 runs 13 residues. Germline assignment: CDR1 MNHNS and CDR2 SASEGT. V gave up 6 bases and J gave up 7 bases, with 16 bases separating them. The CDR3 DNA is TGTGCCAGCAGACCCACCGGTGTGGAGGAGCAGTACTTC. Translated: CASRPTGVEEQYF.